This TCR beta chain was sequenced during a study of blood T cell repertoires in COVID-19. Germline loops: CDR1 SGDLS, CDR2 YYNGEE. The V gene end was trimmed by 2 bases and the J gene end by 6 bases; junction bases not matched to a gene: 4. The CDR3 is made up of 14 amino acids. Participant-reported clinical history was the basis for cohort assignment. The authors' processing: From reference gene primer amplification, estimates of nucleated cell counts were derived. Profiled with immunoSEQ multiplex PCR; TCRdb holds only in-frame clones, not every one. Clone size and the V and J calls come from that table; the DNA yielded D and trimming. The top ten hold over 2% of the sample, which has hundreds of thousands of clones, 80% to 90% seen once.

The TCR sequence derives from a woman under 30 who had recovered from COVID-19. The V call is TRBV9, the J call TRBJ2-1; 8 nucleotides align to TRBD2. Source material: PBMCs or T cells enriched from blood (not recorded which). The CDR3 region has the DNA TGTGCCAGCAGCGTGGGCGGGGGGCCCAATGAGCAGTTCTTC. Translated, it gives CASSVGGGPNEQFF.